This passage covers 26 T cell receptor beta chains from one sample sequenced in a study of response to subunit inactivated influenza vaccine. From the RT-PCR reads, TCRdb called clonotypes with MiXCR, one entry per CDR3 protein. The table includes 750,000 to 850,000 distinct CDR3 sequences, under 20% detected once. This material consisted of PBMCs from blood, taken roughly 5 days after vaccination. These receptor sequences come from a man between 45 and 60 years old who received an inactivated influenza vaccine.

The chain employs TRBV12-3 or TRBV12-4 and TRBJ2-1; 7 nucleotides align to TRBD2. V lost 1 base and J lost 10; bases outside the gene matches: 10. CDR3 length: 15 amino acids. The CDR3 coding sequence is TGTGCCAGCAGTTTAGACTTTGGCGGGAGTAACGAGCAGTTCTTC. Protein: CASSLDFGGSNEQFF.

The chain joins TRBV18 to TRBJ2-2; D is uncertain. The CDR3 is 16 residues long. Trimming cost V 3 bases and J 0 bases, with 11 bases left between them. The germline gives CDR1 KGHSH, CDR2 LQKENI. The CDR3 protein is CASSPIQTANTGELFF. CDR3 DNA: TGTGCCAGCTCACCGATTCAAACAGCGAACACCGGGGAGCTGTTTTTT.

This clonotype was observed a few times. The chain has TRBV6-2 or TRBV6-3 and TRBJ1-5, with D unclear. V was cut by 5 bases and J by 0 bases, with 8 bases left in between. Germline V gene data show CDR1 as MNHEY and CDR2 as SVGEGT. The CDR3 sequence is 14 residues long. The CDR3 region is CASSPFGSNQPQHF. CDR3 sequence (DNA): TGTGCCAGCAGTCCTTTTGGTAGCAATCAGCCCCAGCATTTT.

This rearrangement joins TRBV12-3 or TRBV12-4 to TRBJ2-1; tentative D call: TRBD1 (6 bases). The CDR3 is made up of 16 amino acids. The V end lost 2 bases, the J end lost 4 bases, and 15 bases lay between the germline ends. Here the CDR3 reads CASSLSHRVSYNEQFF. The DNA of the CDR3 is TGTGCCAGCAGTTTAAGTCACAGGGTGTCTTACAATGAGCAGTTCTTC.

The chain joins TRBV20-1 to TRBJ1-1; D gene ambiguous. This CDR3 contains 12 residues. Trimming removed 3 bases at V and 1 base at J, with 6 bases between. From germline, CDR1 is DFQATT and CDR2 SNEGSKA (reference sequence). The CDR3 sequence: CSASHQNTEAFF. CDR3 in DNA: TGCAGTGCTAGTCATCAGAACACTGAAGCTTTCTTT.

This clonotype was found a few times. The chain recombines TRBV20-1 with TRBJ2-7; 7 bases agree with TRBD2. CDR3 length equals 14 residues. Looked up from germline, CDR1 is DFQATT and CDR2 is SNEGSKA (reference sequence). J gave up 3 bases and V 3 bases, and 8 bases lay outside the gene matches. The CDR3 sequence: CSARGGTDLYEQYF. As DNA, the CDR3 is TGCAGTGCTAGGGGGGGGACTGACCTCTACGAGCAGTACTTC.

The V call is TRBV5-1, the J call TRBJ1-2; 7 bases align to TRBD1. The CDR3 runs to 14 residues. Germline assignment: CDR1 SGHRS and CDR2 YFSETQ. J lost 8 bases, V lost 0 bases, and 7 bases had no gene match. CDR3 nucleotide sequence: TGCGCCAGCAGCTTGGGAATTACAGGGGAGGGCTACACCTTC. This codes for CASSLGITGEGYTF.

The rearrangement uses TRBV14 and TRBJ2-3; tentative D call: TRBD1 (5 bases). Trimming removed 5 bases at V and 2 bases at J, with 11 bases between. Germline values: CDR1 SGHDN, CDR2 FVKESK. The CDR3 is 14 amino acids. The CDR3 DNA reads TGTGCCAGCAGCGACAGTGCGCACACAGATACGCAGTATTTT. Protein product: CASSDSAHTDTQYF.

This clonotype was observed a handful of times. The J gene is TRBJ2-7, the V gene TRBV9; possible D gene TRBD2, 6 bases. This CDR3 comprises 14 residues. With 3 bases removed from V and 6 bases from J, the gap between germline ends came to 16 bases. CDR1 SGDLS and CDR2 YYNGEE come from the germline V gene. The CDR3 loop is CASSGSGGVLEQYF. CDR3 sequence (DNA): TGTGCCAGCAGCGGATCCGGAGGGGTTCTCGAGCAGTACTTC.

J is TRBJ2-5 and V is TRBV7-2; D is perhaps TRBD1 or TRBD2 (5 bases each). Between the trimmed V and J ends, which lost 5 bases and 5 bases, there was a span of 15 bases. Germline V lookup: CDR1 SGHTA, CDR2 FQGNSA. The length of the CDR3 is 14 residues. The CDR3 nucleotides read TGTGCCAGCAGCCGATTGGGGGTACCTGAGACCCAGTACTTC. Translation gives CASSRLGVPETQYF.

This chain links TRBV24-1 with TRBJ2-4, with D possibly being TRBD1 (6 bases). CDR3 size: 11 residues. Germline lookup yields CDR1 KGHDR and CDR2 SFDVKD. V was cut by 10 bases and J by 15 bases, with 18 bases left in between. The CDR3 here is CATPGHLRRYF. The CDR3 coding sequence is TGTGCCACTCCGGGACACCTCCGTCGGTACTTC.

The V and J genes are TRBV19 and TRBJ2-6; perhaps TRBD1 as D (5 bases). V was shortened by 2 bases and J by 2 bases, with 25 bases between the two germline ends. The CDR3 is made up of 21 amino acids. Germline V CDR1 and CDR2: LNHDA, SQIVND (reference sequence). For the CDR3, the DNA is TGTGCCAGTAGTATAATGTGGGGCGGCCCAAGCGCTCTGGCTGGGGCCAACGTCCTGACTTTC. It specifies CASSIMWGGPSALAGANVLTF.

This clonotype was observed a handful of times. At one boundary the junction diverges from the germline segment, which might be a read error. The J gene is TRBJ2-7, the V gene TRBV6-5; D is unclear. CDR1 and CDR2 from the germline V gene are MNHEY and SVGAGI. The CDR3 runs 16 residues. The CDR3 bases are TGTGCCAGCAGTCACTCCCGAGTCTATAAGGCGTACGAGCAGTACTTC. Its protein is CASSHSRVYKAYEQYF.

The table lists this clonotype with many counts. This chain uses TRBV5-1 with TRBJ2-1; 11 bases are a match to TRBD2. V was clipped by 5 bases and J by 4 bases; unmatched bases: 8. Germline assignment: CDR1 SGHRS and CDR2 YFSETQ. This CDR3 comprises 16 residues. The CDR3 nucleotides read TGCGCCAGCAGTCCCGGGACTAGCGGATTTTACAATGAGCAGTTCTTC. It translates to CASSPGTSGFYNEQFF.

The rearrangement links TRBV2 to TRBJ2-2; D might be TRBD1 (6 bases). The length of the CDR3 is 13 residues. V dropped 6 bases and J dropped 6 bases, with 11 bases sitting between them. Germline CDR1 is SNHLY and CDR2 is FYNNEI. For the CDR3, the DNA is TGTGCCAGCAGGAAGGGACAAGCCGGGGAGCTGTTTTTT. Residues: CASRKGQAGELFF.

There are a few counts of this clonotype. This chain joins TRBV28 and TRBJ2-2; 9 nucleotides match TRBD2. The CDR3 is 16 residues long. The germline gives CDR1 MDHEN, CDR2 SYDVKM. J was trimmed by 7 bases and V by 6 bases; bases with no gene match: 12. As DNA, the CDR3 is TGTGCCAGCAGGTGGGGAGCGGGAGGACTTGGCGGGGAGCTGTTTTTT. Amino acid sequence: CASRWGAGGLGGELFF.

CDR3 coding DNA: TGTGCCAGCAGTGACCCGGGACAGTACCCGACCTACGAGCAGTACTTC. Translated: CASSDPGQYPTYEQYF. The rearrangement joins TRBV6-2 or TRBV6-3 to TRBJ2-7, with 7 bases identical to TRBD1. The CDR3 spans 16 residues. The J segment lost 2 bases and the V segment lost 5 bases, leaving 12 bases of the junction unmatched. CDR1 and CDR2 (germline): MNHEY, SVGEGT.

The chain recombines TRBV6-1 with TRBJ2-1, with TRBD2 matching over 9 bases. Germline CDR1 and CDR2: MNHNS and SASEGT. This CDR3 contains 14 residues. The ends lost 6 bases at V and 9 bases at J; junction bases unmatched: 9. The CDR3 DNA reads as TGTGCCAGCAGCCCGGGACTAGCTGGAGCTGAGCAGTTCTTC. This sequence encodes CASSPGLAGAEQFF.

The sample holds a few counts of this clonotype. This chain connects TRBV25-1 to TRBJ1-1, with D maybe TRBD1 (6 bases). The CDR3 runs to 16 residues. Trimming stripped 7 bases from V and 0 bases from J, with 18 bases between. The germline V gene has CDR1 MGHDK and CDR2 SYGVNS. CDR3 sequence reads: CASIQGGGNLNTEAFF. DNA for the CDR3: TGTGCCAGCATTCAAGGGGGGGGGAACTTGAACACTGAAGCTTTCTTT.

This clonotype has ten or more counts. V gene TRBV7-2 combines with J gene TRBJ2-5; D might be TRBD2 (6 bases). The DNA end is a closer match to TRBJ2-3, so the J assignment may be wrong. Germline V gene data show CDR1 as SGHTA and CDR2 as FQGNSA. There are 13 residues in the CDR3. The CDR3 loop reads CASSLVPGETQYF. For the CDR3, the DNA is TGTGCCAGCAGCTTAGTGCCGGGAGAAACGCAGTATTTT.

The chain recombines TRBV6-2 or TRBV6-3 with TRBJ2-4; 7 nucleotides align to TRBD1. The CDR3 covers 14 residues. CDR1 and CDR2 from the germline V gene are MNHEY and SVGEGT. J was trimmed by 7 bases and V by 6 bases; bases with no gene match: 9. The CDR3 reads CASRVTGERNIQYF. As DNA, the CDR3 is TGTGCCAGCAGGGTCACAGGGGAGAGGAACATTCAGTACTTC.

This clonotype was seen just once. V gene TRBV30 combines with J gene TRBJ2-3; TRBD1 matches 8 bases. Germline lookup yields CDR1 GTSNPN and CDR2 SVGIG (reference sequence). V dropped 6 bases and J dropped 1; count of bases not matched to a gene: 9. The CDR3 has 15 residues. The CDR3 DNA sequence: TGTGCCTGCGACCCCCCGGGACAGGGCACAGATACGCAGTATTTT. It translates to CACDPPGQGTDTQYF.

The chain joins TRBV6-1 to TRBJ2-3; 9 bases align to TRBD1. Unmatched junction bases numbered 5, after V lost 5 bases and J lost 2 bases. This CDR3 spans 15 amino acids. The germline V gene encodes CDR1 MNHNS and CDR2 SASEGT. The CDR3 loop is CASSTGGPVTDTQYF. CDR3 sequence (DNA): TGTGCCAGCAGTACAGGGGGCCCCGTCACAGATACGCAGTATTTT.

This clonotype was recorded a few times. This chain joins TRBV20-1 and TRBJ2-7; D uncertain. V was shortened by 5 bases and J by 3 bases, with 14 bases between the two germline ends. The CDR3 runs to 13 residues. Germline loops: CDR1 DFQATT, CDR2 SNEGSKA (reference sequence). The CDR3 bases are TGCAGTGCTCCCGCCAGGACGATCTACGAGCAGTACTTC. This translates into CSAPARTIYEQYF.

This clonotype has only a few counts. The rearrangement uses TRBV6-5 and TRBJ2-7; 10 bases are shared with TRBD2. The CDR3 is made up of 18 amino acids. Germline-derived CDR1 and CDR2 are MNHEY and SVGAGI. V shed 4 bases, J shed 5 bases, and the junction held 17 bases outside the gene matches. The CDR3, as DNA: TGTGCCAGCAGTTTACGCGGACTAGCGGTTCAAAGAGGGGACGAGCAGTACTTC. Amino acids: CASSLRGLAVQRGDEQYF.

The chain uses TRBV5-1 and TRBJ2-3; 10 positions match TRBD2. V lost 7 bases to trimming and J lost 7 bases; unmatched junction nucleotides: 12. From germline, CDR1 is SGHRS and CDR2 YFSETQ. The CDR3 is 15 amino acids. CDR3 DNA sequence: TGCGCCAGCCAGAGGACTAGCGGTGGGGGTAATACGCAGTATTTT. As protein: CASQRTSGGGNTQYF.